The text below deals with one T cell receptor beta chain. The antigen remains unidentified. These data belong to a study of cytomegalovirus exposure and HLA in healthy donors. General study points: Sequencing likely produced, as an artifact, a cluster of highly shared sequence variants. Later work associated fewer than 20,000 TCR beta sequences with HLA alleles at 0.05 false discovery rate. An analysis was carried out later, and it reportedly showed fewer N-insertions in an Asian-associated ancestry cluster than the 666-donor mean. The study recorded 150 to 200 TCR beta chains that were cytomegalovirus-associated.

Germline CDR1 reads MNHEY; CDR2 reads SVGAGI. The CDR3 runs 15 residues. V was shortened by 5 bases and J by 7 bases, with 17 bases between the two germline ends. 13 Jbeta primers and 60 Vbeta primers were used for the PCR. Only in-frame clones appear in the TCRdb table, and some are missing; sequencing was by immunoSEQ multiplex PCR. Of fewer than 130,000 clones in the sample, approximately 82% were seen once. This sequence was found in a man younger than 40 in good health and CMV-seropositive. Material for sequencing was PBMCs. This chain links TRBV6-5 with TRBJ1-4; a weak D match, TRBD1 (6 bases). CDR3 amino acids: CASSRGQPMGEKLFF. As DNA, the CDR3 is TGTGCCAGCAGTCGCGGACAGCCGATGGGTGAAAAACTGTTTTTT.